This record concerns one T cell receptor (beta chain) sequence. Its matching antigen is unknown. These data belong to a study of cytotoxic CD8 clonotypes in ibrutinib-treated CLL. Overall study findings and caveats: Baseline clonality, above age-matched healthy donor levels, tracked circulating CD8+ T-cell counts.

J was trimmed by 2 bases and V by 0 bases; bases with no gene match: 6. This CDR3 comprises 16 residues. Looked up from germline, CDR1 is SGHTA and CDR2 is FQGTGA. TCRdb's table, derived via immunoSEQ multiplex PCR, lists solely in-frame clones and lacks some. The table shows about 70,000 clones, with 90% occurring only once. This specimen consisted of PBMCs, obtained after 12 months of ibrutinib treatment. The rearrangement joins TRBV7-3 to TRBJ2-5, with 7 bases fitting TRBD2. The TCR sequence derives from a human donor with chronic lymphocytic leukemia. The chain's CDR3 is CASSLTLASGQETQYF. The CDR3 nucleotides are TGTGCCAGCAGCTTAACGCTGGCTAGCGGACAAGAGACCCAGTACTTC.